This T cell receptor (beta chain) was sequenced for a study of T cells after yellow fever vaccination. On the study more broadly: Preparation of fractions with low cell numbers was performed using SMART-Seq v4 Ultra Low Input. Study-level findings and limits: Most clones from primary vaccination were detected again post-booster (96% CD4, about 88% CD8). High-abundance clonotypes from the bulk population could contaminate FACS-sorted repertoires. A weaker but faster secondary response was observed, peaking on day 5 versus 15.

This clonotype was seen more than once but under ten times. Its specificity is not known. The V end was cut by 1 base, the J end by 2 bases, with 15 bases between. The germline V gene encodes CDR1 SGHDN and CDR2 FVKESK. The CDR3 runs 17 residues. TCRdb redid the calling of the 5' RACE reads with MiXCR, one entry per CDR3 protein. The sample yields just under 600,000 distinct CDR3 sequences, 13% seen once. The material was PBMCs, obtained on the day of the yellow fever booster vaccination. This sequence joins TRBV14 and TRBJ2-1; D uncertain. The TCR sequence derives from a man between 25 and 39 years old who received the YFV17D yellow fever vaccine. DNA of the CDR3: TGTGCCAGCAGCCAAGGGTTCGGCGGTGGGGCCTACAATGAGCAGTTCTTC. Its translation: CASSQGFGGGAYNEQFF.